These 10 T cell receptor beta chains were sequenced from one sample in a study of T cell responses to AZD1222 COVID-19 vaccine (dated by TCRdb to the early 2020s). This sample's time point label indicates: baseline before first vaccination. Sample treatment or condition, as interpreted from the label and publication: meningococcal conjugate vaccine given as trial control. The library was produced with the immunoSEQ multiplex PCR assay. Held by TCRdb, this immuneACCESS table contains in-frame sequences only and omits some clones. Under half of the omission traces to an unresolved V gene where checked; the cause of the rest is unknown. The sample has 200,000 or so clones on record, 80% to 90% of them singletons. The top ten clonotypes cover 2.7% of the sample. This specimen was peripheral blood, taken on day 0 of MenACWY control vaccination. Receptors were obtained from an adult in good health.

The CDR3 is CASAGTGNTEAFF. The DNA for the CDR3 is TGTGCCAGTGCTGGGACAGGGAACACTGAAGCTTTCTTT. The V call is TRBV19, the J call TRBJ1-1; 8 bases are a match to TRBD1. The trim removed 8 bases at V and 1 base at J, leaving 3 bases unmatched. Looked up from germline, CDR1 is LNHDA and CDR2 is SQIVND (reference sequence). This CDR3 region has 13 residues.

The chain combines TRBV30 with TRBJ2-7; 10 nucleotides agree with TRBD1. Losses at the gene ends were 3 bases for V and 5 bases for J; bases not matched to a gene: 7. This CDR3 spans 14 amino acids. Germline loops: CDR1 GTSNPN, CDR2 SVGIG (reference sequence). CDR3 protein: CAWSMAGTGDEQYF. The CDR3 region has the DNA TGTGCCTGGAGCATGGCCGGGACAGGGGACGAGCAGTACTTC.

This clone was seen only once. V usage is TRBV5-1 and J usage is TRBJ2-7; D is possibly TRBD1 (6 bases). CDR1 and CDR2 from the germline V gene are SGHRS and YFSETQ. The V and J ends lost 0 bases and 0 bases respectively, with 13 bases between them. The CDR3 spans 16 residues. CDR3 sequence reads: CASSLAGTSSSYEQYF. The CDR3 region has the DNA TGCGCCAGCAGCTTGGCCGGGACATCGAGCTCCTACGAGCAGTACTTC.

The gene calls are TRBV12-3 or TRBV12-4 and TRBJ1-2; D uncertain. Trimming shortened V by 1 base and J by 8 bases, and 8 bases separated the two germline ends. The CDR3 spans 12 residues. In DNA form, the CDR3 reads TGTGCCAGCAGTTTAGGGGCTCGGGGCTACACCTTC. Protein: CASSLGARGYTF.

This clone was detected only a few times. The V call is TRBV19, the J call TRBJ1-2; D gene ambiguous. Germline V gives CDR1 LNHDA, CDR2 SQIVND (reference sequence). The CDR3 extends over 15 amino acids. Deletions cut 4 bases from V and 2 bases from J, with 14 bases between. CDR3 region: CASSRPGQKNYGYTF. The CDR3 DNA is TGTGCCAGTAGTAGGCCGGGCCAGAAGAACTATGGCTACACCTTC.

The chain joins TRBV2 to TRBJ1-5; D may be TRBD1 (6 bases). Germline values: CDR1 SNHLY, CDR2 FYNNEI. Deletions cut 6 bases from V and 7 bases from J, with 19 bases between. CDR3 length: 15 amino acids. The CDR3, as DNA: TGTGCCAGCAGGAGCCAGGGGACGGGTGGGCAGCCCCAGCATTTT. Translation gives CASRSQGTGGQPQHF.

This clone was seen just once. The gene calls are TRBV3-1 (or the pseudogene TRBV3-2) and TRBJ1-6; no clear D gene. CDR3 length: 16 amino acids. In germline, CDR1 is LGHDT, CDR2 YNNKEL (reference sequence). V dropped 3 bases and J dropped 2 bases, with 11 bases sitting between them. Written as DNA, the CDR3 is TGTGCCAGCAGCCAGGAGGCTTATGCCTATAATTCACCCCTCCACTTT. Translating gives CASSQEAYAYNSPLHF.

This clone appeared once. In DNA, the CDR3 is TGCGCCAGCACCCCCGGGACAGGGCACAATCAGCCCCAGCATTTT. Its protein is CASTPGTGHNQPQHF. The rearrangement links TRBV5-1 to TRBJ1-5, with 9 bases matching TRBD1. Losses at the gene ends were 6 bases for V and 3 bases for J; bases not matched to a gene: 7. This CDR3 region has 15 residues. CDR1 SGHRS and CDR2 YFSETQ come from the germline V gene.

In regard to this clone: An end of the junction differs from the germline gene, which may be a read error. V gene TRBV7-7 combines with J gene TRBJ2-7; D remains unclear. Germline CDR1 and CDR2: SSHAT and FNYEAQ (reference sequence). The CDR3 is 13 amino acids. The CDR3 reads CASSLAQNYEQYF. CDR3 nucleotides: TGTGCTAGCAGCTTAGCACAGAACTACGAGCAGTACTTC. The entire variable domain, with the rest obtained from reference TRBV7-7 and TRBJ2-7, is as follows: GAGVSQSPRYKVTKRGQDVTLRCDPISSHATLYWYQQALGQGPEFLTYFNYEAQPDKSGLPSDRFSAERPEGSISTLTIQRTEQRDSAMYRCASSLAQNYEQYFGPGTRLTVT.

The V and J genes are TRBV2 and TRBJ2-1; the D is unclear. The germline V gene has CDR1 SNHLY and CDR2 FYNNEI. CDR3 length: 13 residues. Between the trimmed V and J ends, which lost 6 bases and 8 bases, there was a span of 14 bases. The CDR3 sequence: CASRIPGLYEQFF. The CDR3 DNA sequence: TGTGCCAGCAGAATCCCCGGGTTGTATGAGCAGTTCTTC.